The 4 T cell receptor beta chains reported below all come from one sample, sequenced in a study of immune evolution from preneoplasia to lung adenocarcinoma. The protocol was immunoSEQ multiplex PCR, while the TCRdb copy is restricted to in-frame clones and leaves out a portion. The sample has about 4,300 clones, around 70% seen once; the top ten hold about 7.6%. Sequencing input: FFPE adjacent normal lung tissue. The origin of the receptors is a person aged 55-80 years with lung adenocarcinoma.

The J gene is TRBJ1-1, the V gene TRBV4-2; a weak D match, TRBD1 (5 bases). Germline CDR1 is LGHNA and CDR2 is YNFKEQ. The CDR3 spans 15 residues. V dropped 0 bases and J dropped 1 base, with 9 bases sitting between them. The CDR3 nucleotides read TGTGCCAGCAGCCAAGATCAGGGCGAGAACACTGAAGCTTTCTTT. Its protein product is CASSQDQGENTEAFF.

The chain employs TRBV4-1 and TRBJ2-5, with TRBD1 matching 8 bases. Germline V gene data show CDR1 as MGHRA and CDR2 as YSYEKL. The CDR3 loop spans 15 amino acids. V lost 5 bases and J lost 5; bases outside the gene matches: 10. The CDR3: CASSSPDRALETQYF. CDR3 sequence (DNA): TGCGCCAGCAGCTCCCCGGACAGGGCCCTGGAGACCCAGTACTTC.

This CDR3 reads CASSLMWGVPNYGYTF. The CDR3 nucleotides are TGCGCCAGCAGTCTTATGTGGGGGGTACCGAACTATGGCTACACCTTC. The chain uses TRBV4-1 and TRBJ1-2, with D possibly being TRBD1 (5 bases). This CDR3 is built from 16 residues. Trimming pared 6 bases from V and 2 bases from J, leaving 19 bases between. In germline, CDR1 is MGHRA, CDR2 YSYEKL.

The CDR3 DNA follows: TGTGCCAGCAGCTTGCTTTTAGCGGGAGTGCGTGAGCAGTACTTC. Residues: CASSLLLAGVREQYF. The V gene is TRBV11-2, the J gene TRBJ2-7; 9 positions match TRBD2. The CDR3 sequence is 15 residues long. V shed 3 bases, J shed 7 bases, and the junction held 10 bases outside the gene matches. Germline V gives CDR1 SGHAT, CDR2 FQNNGV.